This TCR beta chain was obtained from a study of cytomegalovirus exposure and HLA in healthy donors. On the study more broadly: Genetic ancestry analysis placed around 76% of the 300 to 400 donors that were genotyped in the Caucasian-associated cluster.

The CDR3 length is 13 residues. In germline, CDR1 is SNHLY, CDR2 FYNNEI. Trimming pared 6 bases from V and 7 bases from J, leaving 13 bases between. Amplification used 60 Vbeta primers and 13 Jbeta primers. Under the authors' procedure: The authors later counted 70 million to 80 million unique TCR beta chains, approximately 10 million of them shared. Data came from immunoSEQ multiplex PCR; TCRdb stores just in-frame clones and leaves some out. V, J and clone size are those of that table, while D and trimming were read from the DNA. The sample carries about 140,000 clones, about 79% recorded once. Worth noting for this clone: Its target is unknown.

Study-wide points: Per published accounts, TCR beta sequences correctly predicted the HLA-A and HLA-B alleles of most subjects.

V usage is TRBV2 and J usage is TRBJ2-1; D gene uncertain. The clonotype originates from a man between 40 and 49 years old in good health and CMV-seropositive. The sequenced sample was PBMCs. CDR3 nucleotide sequence: TGTGCCAGCAGGATATCTGACTTGAATGAGCAGTTCTTC. It codes for CASRISDLNEQFF. The whole variable domain, remainder taken from reference TRBV2 and TRBJ2-1, is EPEVTQTPSHQVTQMGQEVILRCVPISNHLYFYWYRQILGQKVEFLVSFYNNEISEKSEIFDDQFSVERPDGSNFTLKIRSTKLEDSAMYFCASRISDLNEQFFGPGTRLTVL.